This entry features one TCR beta chain sequence. Per germline, CDR1 SGHRS and CDR2 YFSETQ. The trim removed 7 bases at V and 0 bases at J, leaving 10 bases unmatched. CDR3 length: 16 amino acids. The record originates from a study of OX40 agonist ivuxolimab in advanced cancers. Study-level background: Each patient was given ivuxolimab into a vein every 2 weeks, at 0.01 to 10 mg/kg. Those enrolled were approximately 87% male, with a mean age of around 60 years and ages from 23 to 79. Three patients showed partial responses: one hepatocellular carcinoma and two cutaneous melanoma cases.

With baseline, cycle 4 day 1, and cycle 7 day 1 as timepoints, blood was sampled. The method was immunoSEQ multiplex PCR; TCRdb's version includes in-frame clones alone and lacks a portion of them. The sample records some 73,000 clones, 86% being singletons. The source material was CD4+ or CD8+ T cells sorted from blood, sampled in a trial of the OX40 agonist ivuxolimab. This sequence originates from an adult with an advanced solid tumor such as melanoma, head and neck, liver or kidney cancer. This sequence joins TRBV5-1 and TRBJ1-1; 9 bases map to TRBD1. The CDR3 DNA reads as TGCGCCAGCCGGACAGGGGTTTCGGTTATGAACACTGAAGCTTTCTTT. This codes for CASRTGVSVMNTEAFF.